This passage covers 11 T cell receptor beta chains from one sample sequenced in a study of Ad26.COV2.S vaccination and SARS-CoV-2 variants. Sequencing used immunoSEQ multiplex PCR; TCRdb keeps in-frame clones, though not all of them. This sample carries roughly 420,000 clones, roughly 90% of them seen once, and the ten largest clones take roughly 4%. Documented treatment: 15 to 20 received Ad26.COV2.S at low or high dose, single or two shots; five or six received placebo; per-sample allocation not given. Material that was analyzed had been drawn on day 63 after the first vaccine or placebo injection. The sample consisted of peripheral blood, taken in a trial of Ad26.COV2.S vaccine versus placebo. These receptors all come from a person aged 18-65 years who received the Ad26.COV2.S COVID-19 vaccine or a placebo.

The genes are TRBV21-1 and TRBJ1-5. TRBV21-1 is assigned pseudogene status. The CDR3 covers 16 residues. The CDR3 spells CASSTSQGRGNQPQHF. The CDR3 DNA reads as TGTGCCAGCAGCACGAGTCAGGGGAGGGGGAATCAGCCCCAGCATTTT.

The V call is TRBV15, the J call TRBJ2-3, with D maybe TRBD2 (6 bases). There are 16 residues in the CDR3. Between the trimmed V and J ends, which lost 0 bases and 5 bases, there was a span of 15 bases. The germline V gene has CDR1 LNHNV and CDR2 YYDKDF (reference sequence). The CDR3 loop reads CATSRDGGRGGDTQYF. CDR3 sequence (DNA): TGTGCCACCAGCAGAGATGGGGGAAGGGGAGGAGATACGCAGTATTTT.

CDR3 in DNA: TGTGCCAGCAGCTCTCTCTCTGGGGGCTCCTACAATGAGCAGTTCTTC. Translated: CASSSLSGGSYNEQFF. The rearrangement uses TRBV13 and TRBJ2-1; TRBD1 or TRBD2 may be the D gene (5 bases each). The V end lost 4 bases, the J end lost 0 bases, and 13 bases lay between the germline ends. The germline V gene encodes CDR1 PRHDT and CDR2 FYEKMQ (reference sequence). The CDR3 has 16 amino acids. Based on the CDR3 plus reference TRBV13 and TRBJ2-1, the full variable domain is AAGVIQSPRHLIKEKRETATLKCYPIPRHDTVYWYQQGPGQDPQFLISFYEKMQSDKGSIPDRFSAQQFSDYHSELNMSSLELGDSALYFCASSSLSGGSYNEQFFGPGTRLTVL.

The chain combines TRBV7-9 with TRBJ1-1; 7 bases are a match to TRBD1. The germline V gene has CDR1 SEHNR and CDR2 FQNEAQ (reference sequence). CDR3 length equals 14 residues. Germline trimming cut 5 bases from V and 4 bases from J; bases unmatched to any gene: 7. The CDR3 nucleotides are TGTGCCAGCAGCCCTAGACAGGGTTTCACTGAAGCTTTCTTT. This encodes CASSPRQGFTEAFF.

As to this clone: This may stem from a read error, because a much larger clone lies one nucleotide away. The V gene is TRBV7-6, the J gene TRBJ2-2, with D unresolved. This CDR3 has 13 amino acids. Trimming removed 5 bases at V and 1 base at J, with 5 bases between. CDR1 is SGHVS, CDR2 FNYEAQ, per germline. The CDR3 loop reads CASSPLNTGELFF. Here the CDR3 DNA reads TGTGCCAGCAGCCCCTTGAACACCGGGGAGCTGTTTTTT.

The genes are TRBV4-1 and TRBJ1-2, with TRBD1 identical over 7 bases. The CDR3 covers 16 residues. After removal of 4 bases from V and 5 bases from J, the junction contained 13 bases not matched to a gene. CDR1 and CDR2 from the germline V gene are MGHRA and YSYEKL. Here the CDR3 DNA reads TGCGCCAGCAGCCGGTTAACCCCCGGGACAGATTATGGCTACACCTTC. Its protein product is CASSRLTPGTDYGYTF.

The chain has TRBV5-6 and TRBJ2-5, with TRBD2 matching 9 bases. The V gene's germline CDR1 is SGHDT and CDR2 YYEEEE. The CDR3 consists of 16 residues. J was trimmed by 0 bases and V by 1 base; bases with no gene match: 4. The CDR3 loop reads CASSLHGGGDQETQYF. CDR3 bases: TGTGCCAGCAGCTTGCATGGCGGGGGGGACCAAGAGACCCAGTACTTC.

This chain connects TRBV18 to TRBJ1-5, with TRBD1 matching 9 bases. CDR1 and CDR2 (germline): KGHSH, LQKENI. The CDR3 consists of 16 residues. V shed 3 bases and J 4 bases; nucleotides not matched to a gene: 7. The CDR3 sequence: CASSPLTGTGNQPQHF. The CDR3 region has the DNA TGTGCCAGCTCACCTCTGACCGGGACAGGGAATCAGCCCCAGCATTTT.

The genes are TRBV7-9 and TRBJ2-7; 7 nucleotides agree with TRBD1. V lost 5 bases to trimming and J lost 3 bases; unmatched junction nucleotides: 13. In germline, CDR1 is SEHNR, CDR2 FQNEAQ (reference sequence). This CDR3 has 16 residues. CDR3: CASSPGTRGLFYEQYF. CDR3 DNA sequence: TGTGCCAGCAGCCCAGGGACGAGGGGGCTTTTCTACGAGCAGTACTTC. The full variable domain, rest sourced from reference TRBV7-9 and TRBJ2-7, is DTGVSQNPRHKITKRGQNVTFRCDPISEHNRLYWYRQTLGQGPEFLTYFQNEAQLEKSRLLSDRFSAERPKGSFSTLEIQRTEQGDSAMYLCASSPGTRGLFYEQYFGPGTRLTVT.

The J gene is TRBJ2-2, the V gene TRBV9; D call uncertain. V lost 0 bases, J lost 2 bases, and 8 bases lay in between. CDR1 is SGDLS and CDR2 is YYNGEE in the germline V gene. This CDR3 comprises 15 residues. CDR3 nucleotides: TGTGCCAGCAGCGTAGTTACTTCTAACACCGGGGAGCTGTTTTTT. Its translation: CASSVVTSNTGELFF. The whole variable domain, filled in from reference TRBV9 and TRBJ2-2, reads DSGVTQTPKHLITATGQRVTLRCSPRSGDLSVYWYQQSLDQGLQFLIQYYNGEERAKGNILERFSAQQFPDLHSELNLSSLELGDSALYFCASSVVTSNTGELFFGEGSRLTVL.

This clone was seen just once. The chain links TRBV5-5 to TRBJ2-1; a possible D gene is TRBD1 (5 bases). V was cut by 4 bases and J by 7 bases, with 15 bases left in between. This CDR3 has 14 residues. CDR1 and CDR2 (germline): SGHKS, YYEKEE (reference sequence). The DNA for the CDR3 is TGTGCCAGCAGCGCGTCGAGAGACAGTAATGAGCAGTTCTTC. Translation: CASSASRDSNEQFF.